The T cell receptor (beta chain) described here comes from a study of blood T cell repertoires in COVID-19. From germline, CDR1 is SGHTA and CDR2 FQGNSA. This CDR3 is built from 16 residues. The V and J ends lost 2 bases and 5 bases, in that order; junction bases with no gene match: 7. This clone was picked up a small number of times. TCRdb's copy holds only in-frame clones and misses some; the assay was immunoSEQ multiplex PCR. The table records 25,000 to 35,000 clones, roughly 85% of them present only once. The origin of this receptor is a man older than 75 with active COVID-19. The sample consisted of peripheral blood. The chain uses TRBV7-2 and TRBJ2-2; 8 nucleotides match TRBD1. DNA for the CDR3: TGTGCCAGCAGCTTAATGGCAGGGGGCGCGACCGGGGAGCTGTTTTTT. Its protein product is CASSLMAGGATGELFF. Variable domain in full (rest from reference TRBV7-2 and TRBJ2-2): GAGVSQSPSNKVTEKGKDVELRCDPISGHTALYWYRQSLGQGLEFLIYFQGNSAPDKSGLPSDRFSAERTGGSVSTLTIQRTQQEDSAVYLCASSLMAGGATGELFFGEGSRLTVL.